This TCR beta chain was sequenced in a study of blood T cells in healthy people across ages. A second PCR, run for roughly 6 to 11 cycles, used a sample-barcoded 5' primer plus a J-beta primer mix. TCRdb reprocessed the 5' RACE reads via MiXCR and lists one record per CDR3 protein. The sample holds approximately 900,000 distinct CDR3 sequences; 45% to 50% are singletons and the top ten take about an eighth. As for this clonotype: Its antigen is unidentified.

Whole-study results and caveats: PBMCs that were unsorted prevented a conclusive naive versus antigen-experienced comparison.

J gave up 11 bases and V 2 bases, and 8 bases lay outside the gene matches. The CDR3 is 13 residues long. Germline loops: CDR1 MGHRA, CDR2 YSYEKL. The chain recombines TRBV4-1 with TRBJ1-1, with TRBD1 identical over 7 bases. The TCR was taken from a man aged 25-40 years in good health. Sequencing used blood. This chain's CDR3 is CASSQMTGWEAFF. CDR3 DNA sequence: TGCGCCAGCAGCCAAATGACAGGGTGGGAGGCTTTCTTT.